This TCR beta chain was recorded in a study of OX40 agonist ivuxolimab in advanced cancers. Overall study: Males comprised 82.7% of the group, whose mean age was approximately 60 years (range 23 to 79).

Study findings and constraints: With doses of 0.1 to 3.0 mg/kg, CD4+ and CD8+ blood T cells had undergone clonal expansion by week 6. Compared with CD4+, CD8+ T cells on average had more expanded clones.

Only in-frame clones appear in the TCRdb table, and some are missing; sequencing was by immunoSEQ multiplex PCR. The table lists under 100,000 clones, 70% to 85% of them singletons. CDR3 length: 14 residues. CDR1 is SGHAT, CDR2 FQNNGV, per germline. Trimming removed 1 base from V and 2 bases from J, with 5 bases in between. A note on this clone: Its specificity is not known.

The genes are TRBV11-2 and TRBJ1-4; D gene ambiguous. The sample here was CD4+ or CD8+ T cells sorted from blood, taken in a trial of the OX40 agonist ivuxolimab. This clonotype was obtained from an adult with an advanced solid tumor such as melanoma, head and neck, liver or kidney cancer. The CDR3 coding sequence is TGTGCCAGCAGCTTAGGGTTCACTAATGAAAAACTGTTTTTT. This codes for CASSLGFTNEKLFF.